This T cell receptor beta chain was observed in a study of T cells in Graves' hyperthyroidism and ophthalmopathy (dated by TCRdb to the late 2010s). The study in broad terms: Peripheral blood samples were taken at initial diagnosis, before any treatment was given. Following sampling, methimazole starting at 30 mg daily was given to hyperthyroidism patients, and high-dose intravenous methylprednisolone was given to ophthalmopathy patients. Thyroid tissue and blood T-cell repertoires from several Graves' hyperthyroidism patients were also compared in the study. TCR V-J signatures able to tell the groups apart were searched for in a discovery cohort of approximately 95 patients, of whom under 45 had Graves' ophthalmopathy and under 65 had stable Graves' hyperthyroidism. An independent validation cohort of under 20 hyperthyroidism patients and approximately 17 patients who later progressed to ophthalmopathy tested prospective prediction of ophthalmopathy. According to the paper, TCR Vbeta CDR3 sequencing was carried out on 120 to 150 peripheral blood samples, which came from around 43 ophthalmopathy, around 74 hyperthyroidism and approximately 17 progressor patients. The roughly 91 discovery patients were randomly divided into training and test sets at a 7:3 ratio.

The TCR beta CDR3 regions were amplified from the RNA transcripts. The TCR CDR3 was subjected to a first round of RT-PCR using the HTBI primer set and the Qiagen OneStep RT-PCR kit. The libraries were constructed in a second round of multiplex PCR and then size-selected and purified. The libraries were sequenced on an Illumina HiSeq2000 using paired-end 100 bp reads. The original pipeline was this. SOAPnuke was used to process the raw data, throwing out any read that contained adapters or uncalled bases, had a mean Phred below 15, or lacked an exact constant-primer or identifier match. COPE v1.2.5 was used to merge high-quality paired reads, and clonotypes were defined as unique nucleotide sequences. MiTCR v1.1 was used to align clonotypes to the IMGT TRBV, TRBD and TRBJ reference segments. The analysis was restricted to V-J combinations with a frequency above 0.0001, which together covered 99.2% of the repertoires. A TCS score was defined as the ratio between F50 (clonal expansion) and ExV (chaos), using BLOSUM62-based TCRdist between CDR3 peptides within each V-J. Welch's t-statistics and random forest reduced roughly 530 V-J features to about 13, which were used in a naive Bayes classifier (R e1071). TCRdb reprocessed the public reads (quality trimming at Q25 with fastp, clone calling with MiXCR) and kept in-frame beta chains. Identical CDR3 protein sequences are pooled into one entry, listed with their most common genes and DNA. The authors' filters were not applied to this entry. This sample gives fewer than 650,000 distinct CDR3 sequences in total; approximately 15% of them show up just once. The ten largest account for roughly 7% of the sample.

This clonotype was recorded many times. It has no known antigen specificity. Base qualities are not provided; no much larger clone lies one nucleotide away. Moderately to severely active disease, a Clinical Activity Score of at least 3, a NOSPECS grade of at least 4, and a duration under 3 months were present in ophthalmopathy patients. The study excluded patients with uncontrolled infections, other autoimmune diseases, pregnancy or lactation. Diagnoses were based on clinical symptoms, serum thyroxine and TRAb, thyroid ultrasound and orbital computed tomography. Ficoll-Paque density gradient centrifugation was used to isolate PBMCs from about 10 ml of fresh peripheral blood. Total RNA was extracted with Trizol reagent, and quality was checked on an Agilent 2100 Bioanalyzer. What the research found in general, with its limitations: During validation, the model predicted progression to ophthalmopathy a median of roughly 7.1 months ahead of onset, with roughly 65% sensitivity and around 73% specificity. Blood samples also contained most of the expanded thyroid clonotypes (frequency above 0.001), which suggests that blood repertoires may reflect thyroid immune responses. A model built on a 13 V-J signature distinguished ophthalmopathy from stable hyperthyroidism, reaching roughly 88% sensitivity and under 84% specificity in cross-validation and 80%/75% in testing. No statistical method was used to set the sample size in advance, and investigators knew the group allocation.

The TCR originated in a woman in her late teens or twenties with Graves' ophthalmopathy. What was sequenced was blood.

The CDR3: CSDLKAYGYTF. The nucleotide sequence reads TGCAGCGACTTGAAGGCGTATGGCTACACCTTC. The rearranged chain carries TRBV29-1 and TRBJ1-2; the D gene cannot be resolved reliably. Including the terminal cysteine and phenylalanine, the CDR3 comprises 11 residues. Only the CDR3 DNA is retained, 33 bases long and in frame from the first base. CDR1 and CDR2 (SQVTM, ANQGSEA) derive from the germline V gene. V is shortened by 7 bases, J by 5 bases, and the region joining them spans 11 bases.